This T cell receptor (beta chain) was sequenced in a study of T cells in Graves' hyperthyroidism and ophthalmopathy. Across the whole study: The authors collected peripheral blood at initial diagnosis, before any treatment.

This clonotype was detected many times. Trimming removed 7 bases from V and 6 bases from J; junction bases left unmatched: 9. CDR3 length: 15 amino acids. CDR1 is MNHNS, CDR2 SASEGT, per germline. The source material, RNA transcripts, was used to amplify TCR beta CDR3 regions. TCR CDR3 regions were first amplified by RT-PCR with HTBI primers. A single record per CDR3 protein comes from TCRdb applying MiXCR to the multiplex PCR reads. Found here are around 340,000 distinct CDR3 sequences, 17% of them singletons; the top ten hold 30% to 40%. Clinical symptoms, serum thyroxine and TRAb, thyroid ultrasound and orbital computed tomography together formed the diagnostic basis. This blood was taken when hyperthyroidism was first diagnosed, before any ophthalmopathy symptoms existed. Fresh peripheral blood, approximately 10 ml, was the source of the PBMCs.

This chain links TRBV6-1 with TRBJ2-2; TRBD2 agrees at 9 bases. This clonotype was sampled from a woman under 40 with Graves' hyperthyroidism that later progressed to Graves' ophthalmopathy. Sequencing was done on a sample of blood. CDR3 amino acids: CASTLASGAAGELFF. DNA for the CDR3: TGTGCCAGCACCTTGGCTAGCGGGGCCGCCGGGGAGCTGTTTTTT.